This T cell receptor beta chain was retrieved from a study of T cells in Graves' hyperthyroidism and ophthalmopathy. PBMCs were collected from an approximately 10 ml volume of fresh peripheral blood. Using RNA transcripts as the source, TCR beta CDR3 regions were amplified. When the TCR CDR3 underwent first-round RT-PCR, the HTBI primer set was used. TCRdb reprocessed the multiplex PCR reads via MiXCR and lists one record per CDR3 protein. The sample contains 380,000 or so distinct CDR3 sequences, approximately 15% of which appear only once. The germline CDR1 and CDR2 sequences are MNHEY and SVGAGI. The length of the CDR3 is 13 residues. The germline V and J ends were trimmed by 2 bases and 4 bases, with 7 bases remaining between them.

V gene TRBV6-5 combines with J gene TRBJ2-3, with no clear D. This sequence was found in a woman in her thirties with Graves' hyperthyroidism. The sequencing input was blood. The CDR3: CASSYRDPDTQYF. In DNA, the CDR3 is TGTGCCAGCAGTTACAGGGATCCAGATACGCAGTATTTT.